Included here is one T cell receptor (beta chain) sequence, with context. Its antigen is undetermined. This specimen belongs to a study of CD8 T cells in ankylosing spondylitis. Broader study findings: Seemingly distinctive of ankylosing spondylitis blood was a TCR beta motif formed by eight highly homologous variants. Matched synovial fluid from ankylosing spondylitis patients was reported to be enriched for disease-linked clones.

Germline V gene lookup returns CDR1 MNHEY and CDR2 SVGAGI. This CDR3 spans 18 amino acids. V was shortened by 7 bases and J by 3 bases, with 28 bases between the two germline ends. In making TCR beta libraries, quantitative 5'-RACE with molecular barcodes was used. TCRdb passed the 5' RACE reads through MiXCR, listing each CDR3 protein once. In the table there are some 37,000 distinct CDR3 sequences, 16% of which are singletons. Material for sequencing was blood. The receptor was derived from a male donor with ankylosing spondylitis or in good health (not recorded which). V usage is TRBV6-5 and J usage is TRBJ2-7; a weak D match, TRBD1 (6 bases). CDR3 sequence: CASTPGRAGDVGYYEQYF. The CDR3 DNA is TGTGCCAGCACCCCGGGGCGGGCAGGGGACGTTGGGTACTACGAGCAGTACTTC.